This is a list of T cell receptor beta chains from one sample in a study of graft-versus-host responses after intestinal transplantation. Libraries were prepared by immunoSEQ multiplex PCR; TCRdb keeps only in-frame clonotypes and omits some of them. Here the sample spans 110,000 to 150,000 clones, about 93% being singletons. What these receptors recognize is not known. The specimen comprised unstimulated CD4+ T cells sorted from spleen or lymph node cells, sampled before intestinal transplant. The receptors come from a human donor who received an intestinal transplant. The CDR3 runs from the conserved cysteine through the conserved F or W. D genes are given only for firm matches. Size is stated for part of the rows, as once, few or many counts, or as a class when the clone is expanded.

NA,TRBV28,NA,14,TRBJ1-2,CASSLWGRDYGYTF,TGTGCCAGCAGTTTATGGGGCAGAGACTATGGCTACACCTTC
NA,TRBV7-2,TRBD1,17,TRBJ1-5,CASTQKNRTGANQPQHF,TGTGCCAGCACCCAAAAAAATAGGACAGGAGCCAATCAGCCCCAGCATTTT
once,TRBV6-6,NA,14,TRBJ2-7,CASSYGGPAYEQYF,TGTGCCAGCAGTTACGGGGGTCCGGCCTACGAGCAGTACTTC
NA,TRBV20-1,NA,11,TRBJ2-7,CSAWAYYEQYF,TGCAGTGCTTGGGCCTACTACGAGCAGTACTTC
NA,TRBV28,NA,13,TRBJ1-4,CASSGGHGEKLFF,TGTGCCAGCAGCGGGGGGCATGGTGAAAAACTGTTTTTT
NA,TRBV4-1,NA,19,TRBJ2-1,CASSYRGLGGRGSYNEQFF,TGCGCCAGCAGCTACCGAGGCCTGGGGGGTCGTGGCTCCTACAATGAGCAGTTCTTC
NA,TRBV5-4,TRBD1,15,TRBJ2-1,CASSFQGAVGNEQFF,TGTGCCAGCAGTTTTCAGGGGGCTGTCGGGAATGAGCAGTTCTTC
NA,TRBV5-4,TRBD2,16,TRBJ2-5,CASSRGTSLPQETQYF,TGTGCCAGCAGCCGGGGGACTAGCTTGCCCCAAGAGACCCAGTACTTC
NA,TRBV7-9,NA,13,TRBJ1-1,CASSLRGGTEAFF,TGTGCCAGCAGCTTAAGGGGAGGCACTGAAGCTTTCTTT
NA,TRBV7-3,TRBD2,14,TRBJ2-5,CASSLAGVQETQYF,TGTGCCAGCAGCTTAGCGGGAGTTCAAGAGACCCAGTACTTC
NA,TRBV7-7,TRBD2,18,TRBJ2-1,CASSLGLAGESSYNEQFF,TGTGCTAGCAGCTTAGGCCTAGCGGGAGAGAGCTCCTACAATGAGCAGTTCTTC
NA,TRBV29-1,NA,12,TRBJ2-7,CSVESTLGEQYF,TGCAGCGTTGAGAGCACCCTCGGAGAGCAGTACTTC
NA,TRBV10-3,NA,13,TRBJ1-1,CAISETGTTEAFF,TGTGCCATCAGTGAAACAGGGACAACTGAAGCTTTCTTT
NA,TRBV6-5,NA,11,TRBJ1-1,CASSSWTEAFF,TGTGCCAGCAGTTCGTGGACTGAAGCTTTCTTT
NA,TRBV25-1,NA,16,TRBJ2-1,CASSGVRLGVANEQFF,TGTGCCAGCAGTGGGGTAAGACTAGGCGTCGCTAATGAGCAGTTCTTC
NA,TRBV7-9,TRBD2,15,TRBJ2-7,CASSLAGLAGVEQYF,TGTGCCAGCAGCTTAGCGGGACTAGCGGGTGTGGAGCAGTACTTC
NA,TRBV5-1,NA,16,TRBJ2-1,CASSLAWGSSYNEQFF,TGCGCCAGCAGCTTGGCCTGGGGGAGCTCCTACAATGAGCAGTTCTTC
NA,TRBV30,NA,15,TRBJ1-1,CAWSILRGKNTEAFF,TGTGCCTGGAGTATACTCAGGGGTAAGAACACTGAAGCTTTCTTT
NA,TRBV29-1,TRBD1,17,TRBJ2-3,CSSDGTGGRGKPDTQYF,TGCAGCTCTGACGGGACAGGGGGAAGGGGCAAACCAGATACGCAGTATTTT
NA,TRBV6-6,TRBD2,16,TRBJ2-7,CASSYRTSGSSDEQYF,TGTGCCAGCAGTTACCGAACTAGCGGGAGTTCGGACGAGCAGTACTTC
NA,TRBV7-6,NA,13,TRBJ1-2,CASSPQEEGIYTF,TGTGCCAGCAGCCCCCAGGAGGAGGGAATCTACACCTTC
NA,TRBV30,NA,13,TRBJ1-5,CAWSLPGVQPQHF,TGTGCCTGGAGTCTCCCAGGGGTTCAGCCCCAGCATTTT
NA,TRBV28,TRBD1,15,TRBJ2-7,CASSLGDGTAYEQYF,TGTGCCAGCAGTTTAGGGGACGGGACAGCCTACGAGCAGTACTTC
NA,TRBV7-2,NA,15,TRBJ2-3,CASRLSGASTDTQYF,TGTGCCAGCAGGCTTAGCGGTGCTAGCACAGATACGCAGTATTTT
NA,TRBV6-6,TRBD1,16,TRBJ2-7,CASSYLLTGTGGEQYF,TGTGCCAGCAGTTACTTACTGACCGGGACAGGGGGGGAGCAGTACTTC
NA,TRBV7-9,NA,12,TRBJ2-7,CASSFLGPEQYF,TGTGCCAGCAGCTTTCTGGGGCCAGAGCAGTACTTC
NA,TRBV30,TRBD2,16,TRBJ2-5,CASSGLAGGGPETQYF,TGTGCCTCGTCGGGACTAGCGGGAGGGGGTCCGGAGACCCAGTACTTC
NA,TRBV29-1,TRBD2,15,TRBJ2-7,CSVVGTAGGYNEQYF,TGCAGCGTTGTTGGAACGGCGGGGGGCTACAACGAGCAGTACTTC
NA,TRBV5-4,TRBD2,14,TRBJ2-7,CASSNLRGSYEQYF,TGTGCCAGCAGCAATCTGCGGGGGTCCTACGAGCAGTACTTC
NA,TRBV5-4,TRBD2,17,TRBJ2-3,CASSRRGLAVLTDTQYF,TGTGCCAGCAGCCGGCGGGGACTAGCGGTTCTCACAGATACGCAGTATTTT
NA,TRBV4-3,NA,14,TRBJ2-1,CASSQGRSYNEQFF,TGCGCCAGCAGCCAAGGTAGATCCTACAATGAGCAGTTCTTC
NA,TRBV4-1,NA,15,TRBJ1-5,CASSQRTVGNQPQHF,TGCGCCAGCAGCCAAAGGACAGTCGGGAATCAGCCCCAGCATTTT
NA,TRBV6-5,TRBD2,16,TRBJ2-7,CASSWGGTSGRYEQYF,TGTGCCAGCAGTTGGGGGGGGACTAGCGGGAGGTACGAGCAGTACTTC
NA,TRBV28,NA,13,TRBJ2-7,CASSSPAAYEQYF,TGTGCCAGCAGTTCCCCAGCAGCCTACGAGCAGTACTTC
NA,TRBV5-1,NA,17,TRBJ1-4,CASSLSSLPIGNEKLFF,TGCGCCAGCAGCTTGAGTTCCCTACCGATTGGCAATGAAAAACTGTTTTTT
NA,TRBV28,NA,14,TRBJ2-7,CASTHPQEPYEQYF,TGTGCCAGCACCCACCCCCAGGAACCCTACGAGCAGTACTTC
NA,TRBV19,TRBD2,16,TRBJ2-1,CASSPRTSGSYNEQFF,TGTGCCAGTAGTCCGCGGACTAGCGGGAGCTACAATGAGCAGTTCTTC
NA,TRBV7-2,TRBD2,15,TRBJ2-7,CALGLAGESSYEQYF,TGTGCCCTTGGACTAGCGGGAGAGAGCTCCTACGAGCAGTACTTC
NA,TRBV27,NA,15,TRBJ1-4,CASRPTRGLNEKLFF,TGTGCCAGCAGACCCACCAGGGGTTTAAATGAAAAACTGTTTTTT
NA,TRBV18,NA,16,TRBJ2-1,CASSHNPTDWRNEQFF,TGTGCCAGCTCCCACAACCCCACAGACTGGAGGAATGAGCAGTTCTTC
few,TRBV6-5,NA,15,TRBJ1-2,CASSYSLQHNYGYTF,TGTGCCAGCAGTTACTCACTGCAGCATAACTATGGCTACACCTTC
NA,TRBV7-2,NA,12,TRBJ2-1,CASSPAAPKQFF,TGTGCCAGCAGCCCCGCTGCGCCAAAGCAGTTCTTC
NA,TRBV25-1,TRBD1,13,TRBJ2-7,CATSGTGVYEQYF,TGTGCCACCTCCGGGACAGGGGTCTACGAGCAGTACTTC
NA,TRBV6-1,NA,16,TRBJ1-4,CASSEPPRLQNEKLFF,TGTGCCAGCAGTGAACCGCCTCGGCTCCAGAATGAAAAACTGTTTTTT
once,TRBV6-5,TRBD1,15,TRBJ1-4,CASSQGGTGGEKLFF,TGTGCCAGCAGCCAAGGGGGGACAGGTGGGGAAAAACTGTTTTTT
NA,TRBV5-5,TRBD1,14,TRBJ2-2,CASQQGANTGELFF,TGTGCCAGCCAGCAGGGGGCCAACACCGGGGAGCTGTTTTTT
NA,TRBV18,TRBD2,16,TRBJ2-3,CASSTGLAGGTDTQYF,TGTGCCAGCTCAACCGGATTAGCGGGGGGCACAGATACGCAGTATTTT
NA,TRBV19,TRBD2,14,TRBJ2-3,CASSARLAGDTQYF,TGTGCCAGTAGTGCCCGACTAGCGGGAGATACGCAGTATTTT
NA,TRBV6-5,NA,15,TRBJ1-1,CASSYSKGADTEAFF,TGTGCCAGCAGTTACTCGAAAGGGGCGGACACTGAAGCTTTCTTT
few,TRBV30,NA,11,TRBJ2-1,CAWSVRSEQFF,TGTGCCTGGAGTGTAAGAAGTGAGCAGTTCTTC
NA,TRBV30,NA,13,TRBJ1-1,CAWRPGAGTEAFF,TGTGCCTGGAGGCCCGGGGCTGGGACTGAAGCTTTCTTT
NA,TRBV5-1,TRBD2,18,TRBJ2-7,CASSWDSAAGGPQDEQYF,TGCGCCAGCAGCTGGGACTCGGCAGCGGGAGGGCCTCAGGACGAGCAGTACTTC
NA,TRBV4-1,NA,15,TRBJ2-7,CASSQVSGASYEQYF,TGCGCCAGCAGCCAAGTGTCAGGGGCCTCCTACGAGCAGTACTTC
NA,TRBV7-2,NA,15,TRBJ1-2,CASSAGRVSLESPLF,TGTGCCAGCAGCGCGGGCAGGGTGTCTCTCGAATCCCCCCTTTTC
NA,TRBV28,NA,16,TRBJ2-4,CASSSRSGGIRNIQYF,TGTGCCAGCAGTTCTCGCTCCGGTGGCATTAGAAACATTCAGTACTTC